A single T cell receptor beta chain is shown here with its context. Its cognate antigen is unknown. These data belong to a study of vaccination and CD4 T cells after COVID-19. Study-level background: Across the group, participants received two doses of either BNT162b2 or mRNA-1273 vaccine. The cells were exposed to overlapping spike peptides originating from SARS-CoV-2, HCoV-NL63, HCoV-OC43 and HCoV-229E for stimulation.

Trimming left V 5 bases short and J 7 bases short, with 12 bases between. Germline lookup yields CDR1 SGHRS and CDR2 YFSETQ. The CDR3 is made up of 12 amino acids. Treatment meaning: approximately nine-day PBMC culture with coronavirus spike peptide pools or control peptides (ViraFEST assay). Peptide pools at approximately 10 ug/ml and IL-2 at approximately 9.6 IU/ml were added to cultures of a few million PBMCs per well. The Oncomine TCR Beta short-read assay was applied to DNA of cultured CD4+ T cells. TCRdb recomputed calls from the PCR reads with MiXCR, one row per CDR3 protein. The sample contains some 13,000 distinct CDR3 sequences, roughly 74% of which appear only once.

The receptor's source is a human donor who had recovered from COVID-19. Sequencing was performed on CD4+ T cells from blood, cultured in vitro. The genes are TRBV5-1 and TRBJ1-2, with a weak D call TRBD1 (5 bases). In nucleotides, the CDR3 is TGCGCCAGCAGTCCGGGACTTTCTGGCTACACCTTC. Protein sequence: CASSPGLSGYTF. Together with reference TRBV5-1 and TRBJ1-2, the CDR3 gives the full variable domain: KAGVTQTPRYLIKTRGQQVTLSCSPISGHRSVSWYQQTPGQGLQFLFEYFSETQRNKGNFPGRFSGRQFSNSRSEMNVSTLELGDSALYLCASSPGLSGYTFGSGTRLTVV.